These 3 T cell receptor beta chains share one sample of origin, sequenced in a study of shared clonotypes between healthy human individuals. Sequencing was performed with immunoSEQ multiplex PCR; in TCRdb, only in-frame clones are kept and a portion is missing. The sample records about 2 million clones, approximately 94% being singletons. The naive CD8 fraction comprised CD45RO-negative cells positively selected for CCR7 and excluded terminally differentiated effector memory CD45RA+ cells. The sample consisted of naive CD8+ T cells sorted from blood. All receptors come from a man in his late teens or twenties in good health.

A single count supports this clone. V and J are TRBV6-6 and TRBJ1-2, with 8 bases that match TRBD1. CDR1 and CDR2 (germline): MNHNY, SVGAGI (reference sequence). This CDR3 has 15 amino acids. With V trimmed by 3 bases and J by 5 bases, 8 bases remained unmatched. CDR3 DNA sequence: TGTGCCAGCAGTTATTCACAGGGGGAGGTGTATGGCTACACCTTC. Translated: CASSYSQGEVYGYTF.

With regard to this clone: Different DNA sequences within this sample yield the same CDR3. The V call is TRBV2, the J call TRBJ2-7; D is uncertain. Between the trimmed V and J ends, which lost 0 bases and 2 bases, there was a span of 5 bases. Germline CDR1 and CDR2: SNHLY and FYNNEI. The CDR3 totals 13 residues. The DNA of the CDR3 is TGTGCCAGCAGTGAAGCCGAAACCTACGAGCAGTACTTC. This encodes CASSEAETYEQYF.

This clone was counted once. The chain combines TRBV6-5 with TRBJ2-5, with TRBD1 identical over 7 bases. This CDR3 region has 14 residues. CDR1 MNHEY and CDR2 SVGAGI come from the germline V gene. J gave up 3 bases and V 2 bases, and 3 bases lay outside the gene matches. CDR3 protein: CASSYTGQEETQYF. As DNA, the CDR3 is TGTGCCAGCAGTTACACAGGACAGGAAGAGACCCAGTACTTC.